This is a list of T cell receptor beta chains from one sample in a study of blood T cell repertoires in COVID-19. Clones were sequenced by immunoSEQ multiplex PCR, and TCRdb holds only the in-frame ones, with some missing. The table records over 200,000 clones, around 88% of them present only once. The source material was peripheral blood. The receptor source for this set is a man aged 18-30 years with active or convalescent COVID-19. The CDR3 runs from the conserved cysteine through the conserved F or W. D genes are given only for firm matches. Clone size appears in some rows only: once, few, many, or a class for an expanded clone.

CDR3 DNA | CDR3 protein | J gene | clone size | D gene | V gene
TGCGCCAGCTCCTCGGCGGGGTTCGCGTACAATGAGCAGTTCTTC | CASSSAGFAYNEQFF | TRBJ2-1 | NA | NA | TRBV5-1
TGTGCCAGCAGGGGGGGTGTGACACCGAAAAACTATGGCTACACCTTC | CASRGGVTPKNYGYTF | TRBJ1-2 | NA | NA | TRBV28
TGTGCCTGGAGTGTAGGAGGGGCCCTCTCCTACGAGCAGTACTTC | CAWSVGGALSYEQYF | TRBJ2-7 | NA | NA | TRBV30
TGTGCCAGCAGCACGGACAGGGCGAATGAAAAACTGTTTTTT | CASSTDRANEKLFF | TRBJ1-4 | NA | TRBD1 | TRBV6-6
TGTGCCAGCAGCCCTAGCGGGACTGGCACAGATACGCAGTATTTT | CASSPSGTGTDTQYF | TRBJ2-3 | NA | TRBD2 | TRBV13
TGTGCCAGCAGTCCCCGGGACAGATATTCCTACGAGCAGTACTTC | CASSPRDRYSYEQYF | TRBJ2-7 | few | TRBD1 | TRBV6-2/TRBV6-3
TGCGCCAGCAGCTTGAGGTTCGGGGCCGGGGAGCTGTTTTTT | CASSLRFGAGELFF | TRBJ2-2 | NA | NA | TRBV5-1
TGTGCCAGCAGCCAAGGATTAGCGGGAGGGTGGGATGAGCAGTTCTTC | CASSQGLAGGWDEQFF | TRBJ2-1 | NA | TRBD2 | TRBV3-1/TRBV3-2
TGTGCCAGCAGTTTCTACAGGGGGATCTCCAGGCCGAGCTCTGAAGCTTTCTTT | CASSFYRGISRPSSEAFF | TRBJ1-1 | NA | TRBD1 | TRBV5-8
TGTGCCAGTAGTAAGTCCAGCTCCTACAATGAGCAGTTCTTC | CASSKSSSYNEQFF | TRBJ2-1 | NA | NA | TRBV19
TGTGCCAGCAGCTTTGAGGGACTCTCCTGGGATGAGCAGTTCTTC | CASSFEGLSWDEQFF | TRBJ2-1 | NA | NA | TRBV11-2
TGTGCCAGCAGTGACGTCGCAGGGGGCGCACCCTATGGCTACACCTTC | CASSDVAGGAPYGYTF | TRBJ1-2 | NA | TRBD1 | TRBV25-1
TGTGCCAGCTCACCACTCCCGGGGGTGAATCCGGGATCGTACGAGCAGTACTTC | CASSPLPGVNPGSYEQYF | TRBJ2-7 | NA | NA | TRBV18
TGTGCCAGCAGTTTCAGCCTTGGAAGGGGCACTGAAGCTTTCTTT | CASSFSLGRGTEAFF | TRBJ1-1 | NA | NA | TRBV28
TGTGCCAGCAGTTTAGGCCAGTCTAACTATGGCTACACCTTC | CASSLGQSNYGYTF | TRBJ1-2 | few | NA | TRBV28
TGTGCCAGCAGCCAATCCTGGGACAGGAGGCTCGGCTACACCTTC | CASSQSWDRRLGYTF | TRBJ1-2 | NA | TRBD1 | TRBV3-1/TRBV3-2
TGTGCCAGCAGTCCTTCGCCGGGACAGAAAATCTCCTACGAGCAGTACTTC | CASSPSPGQKISYEQYF | TRBJ2-7 | NA | TRBD1 | TRBV25-1
TGTGCCAGTAGTAGGAGGTTGGGAGGGCAAGCCTCTGGAAACACCATATATTTT | CASSRRLGGQASGNTIYF | TRBJ1-3 | NA | NA | TRBV19
TGTGCCAGCAGTTACAGTAGCGGGAGGGCCTCTGAGGCCTACGAGCAGTACTTC | CASSYSSGRASEAYEQYF | TRBJ2-7 | NA | TRBD2 | TRBV6-2/TRBV6-3
TGTGCCAGCAGTGGGGGGACAGGGCTTTCACCCCTCCACTTT | CASSGGTGLSPLHF | TRBJ1-6 | NA | TRBD1 | TRBV27
TGTGCCAGCAGCCGCGCGACAGGGGTTGTGAATTCACCCCTCCACTTT | CASSRATGVVNSPLHF | TRBJ1-6 | NA | TRBD1 | TRBV5-4
TGTGCCAGCAGTTATCCCCCGGGAGGGTTCGATGAGCAGTTCTTC | CASSYPPGGFDEQFF | TRBJ2-1 | NA | TRBD2 | TRBV6-5
TGTGCCAGCAGTAGCAGACTAGCGGGACTGTACGAGCAGTACTTC | CASSSRLAGLYEQYF | TRBJ2-7 | NA | TRBD2 | TRBV27
TGTGCCAGCAGTGACAGAGACAGGGTTTTAAACACCATATATTTT | CASSDRDRVLNTIYF | TRBJ1-3 | few | TRBD1 | TRBV6-4
TGTGCCAGCAGCGTAGGAGGGCGGGGCGAAGGCAGGAACACTGAAGCTTTCTTT | CASSVGGRGEGRNTEAFF | TRBJ1-1 | NA | NA | TRBV9
TGTGCCAGCAGCTTAGGGCCCGCGGGGGGTGCCTACGAGCAGTACTTC | CASSLGPAGGAYEQYF | TRBJ2-7 | NA | TRBD2 | TRBV7-2
TGCGCCACCTTGGGGTTAACAGGGAAAGCCTCCTATGGCTACACCTTC | CATLGLTGKASYGYTF | TRBJ1-2 | once | NA | TRBV10-2
TGTGCCACCCAAGGGGGCGAGAGTGGCTACACCTTC | CATQGGESGYTF | TRBJ1-2 | NA | TRBD1 | TRBV10-3
TGCGCCAGCAGCTTGGAGGCAGGGGCACGCCCCGGCTCACCCCTCCACTTT | CASSLEAGARPGSPLHF | TRBJ1-6 | NA | NA | TRBV5-1
TGTGCCAGCAGTTCCCGCGGAGGGGACCCTTTAGGGGAGACCCAGTACTTC | CASSSRGGDPLGETQYF | TRBJ2-5 | NA | NA | TRBV2
TGCGCCAGCAGCTTGGGTGCAGGGATGGGAGGAAACACCATATATTTT | CASSLGAGMGGNTIYF | TRBJ1-3 | NA | NA | TRBV5-1
TGTGCCAGCAGTTCCCCAACAGGGGGCTTTGATGAAAAACTGTTTTTT | CASSSPTGGFDEKLFF | TRBJ1-4 | NA | TRBD1 | TRBV28
TGTGCCAGCAGTTTGAAGATGAAACTAGCGGCTACCTACGAGCAGTACTTC | CASSLKMKLAATYEQYF | TRBJ2-7 | NA | TRBD2 | TRBV28
TGTGCCAGCAGCTTCGGGACAGGGGACTACGAGCAGTACTTC | CASSFGTGDYEQYF | TRBJ2-7 | NA | TRBD1 | TRBV5-4
TGTGCCAGCAGCTTACCTAGCGGGAGTGTCGAGACCCAGTACTTC | CASSLPSGSVETQYF | TRBJ2-5 | once | TRBD2 | TRBV7-9
TGTGCCAGCACTAGCGGGAGAGGGGAGACCCAGTACTTC | CASTSGRGETQYF | TRBJ2-5 | NA | TRBD2 | TRBV5-4
TGTGCCAGCAGTTTAAACACCGGGGAGCTGTTTTTT | CASSLNTGELFF | TRBJ2-2 | once | NA | TRBV6-5
TGCGCCAGCAGGGGGGGGAGCACAGATACGCAGTATTTT | CASRGGSTDTQYF | TRBJ2-3 | NA | TRBD2 | TRBV5-1
TGTGCCAGCAGCCCGTCAGGGGTGCATGGCTACACCTTC | CASSPSGVHGYTF | TRBJ1-2 | NA | NA | TRBV7-9
TGTGCCAGCAGTGACTCCGGGCTAGCGGGAGATGAGCAGTTCTTC | CASSDSGLAGDEQFF | TRBJ2-1 | NA | TRBD2 | TRBV25-1
TGTGCCAGCAGCCCCGAAGCGGGACTCTCCCCGGATACGCAGTATTTT | CASSPEAGLSPDTQYF | TRBJ2-3 | NA | TRBD2 | TRBV7-8
TGTGCCAGCTCGAACGAGGGAGGCTTGTCGGGGCAGTACTTC | CASSNEGGLSGQYF | TRBJ2-7 | NA | NA | TRBV18
TGCGCCAGCAGCCAAGAAGGGGGTCAGCCCCAGCATTTT | CASSQEGGQPQHF | TRBJ1-5 | NA | NA | TRBV4-3
TGTGCCATCAGTGACTCCCCTAGCGGGAGCTCCTACAATGAGCAGTTCTTC | CAISDSPSGSSYNEQFF | TRBJ2-1 | NA | TRBD2 | TRBV10-3
TGCGCCAGCAGCTTGGCAGGGGGCGCCGGATGGGAGACCCAGTACTTC | CASSLAGGAGWETQYF | TRBJ2-5 | NA | TRBD1 | TRBV5-1
TGTGCCAGCAGACAGGGGTTGTCCAATTCACCCCTCCACTTT | CASRQGLSNSPLHF | TRBJ1-6 | NA | TRBD1 | TRBV9
TGTGCCAGCAGCCCTCGAGGGAGGGCCTCCGGGGAGCTGTTTTTT | CASSPRGRASGELFF | TRBJ2-2 | NA | TRBD2 | TRBV5-4
TGTGCCAGCAGCCCAACTTCGGGTTATAGCAATCAGCCCCAGCATTTT | CASSPTSGYSNQPQHF | TRBJ1-5 | NA | NA | TRBV7-8
TGTGCCAGCAGCCTCGGGGTAGCGGGAGTGTACGAGCAGTACTTC | CASSLGVAGVYEQYF | TRBJ2-7 | NA | TRBD2 | TRBV3-1/TRBV3-2
TGTGCCAGCAGTCAAGGAGGCTCTGGAAACACCATATATTTT | CASSQGGSGNTIYF | TRBJ1-3 | NA | NA | TRBV28
TGTGCCAGCAGCGGAACAGGGTCCGAGCAGTACTTC | CASSGTGSEQYF | TRBJ2-7 | NA | NA | TRBV9
TGCGCCAGCAGCCGAGATCAGGGGTATGGTGAAAAACTGTTTTTT | CASSRDQGYGEKLFF | TRBJ1-4 | NA | NA | TRBV4-1